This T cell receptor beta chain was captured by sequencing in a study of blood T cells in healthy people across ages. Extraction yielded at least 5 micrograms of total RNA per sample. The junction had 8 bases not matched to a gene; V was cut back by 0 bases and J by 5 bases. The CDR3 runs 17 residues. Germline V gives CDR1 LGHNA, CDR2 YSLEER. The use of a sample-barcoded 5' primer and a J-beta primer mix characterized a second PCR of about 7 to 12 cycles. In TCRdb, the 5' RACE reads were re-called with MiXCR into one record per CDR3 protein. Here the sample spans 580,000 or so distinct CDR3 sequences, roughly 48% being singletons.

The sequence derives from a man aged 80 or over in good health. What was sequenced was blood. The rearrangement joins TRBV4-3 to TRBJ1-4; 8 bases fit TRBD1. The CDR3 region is CASSQDLGTGLNEKLFF. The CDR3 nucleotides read TGCGCCAGCAGCCAAGATTTGGGGACAGGACTGAATGAAAAACTGTTTTTT.